Listed here is a single T cell receptor (beta chain). People in the study who had HIV all got their treatment in the United States. These data originate in a study of long-term antiretroviral therapy in people with HIV. Version v3.0 of the immunoSEQ assay was performed at survey level. TCRdb's table, derived via immunoSEQ multiplex PCR, lists solely in-frame clones and lacks some. Of 30,000 or so clones listed, 84% were seen once; the top ten hold roughly 6.7%. The V end was cut by 0 bases, the J end by 4 bases, with 20 bases between. The length of the CDR3 is 18 residues. Germline lookup yields CDR1 SGHNT and CDR2 YYREEE (reference sequence).

This specimen consisted of unsorted PBMCs, obtained 0.4 years after starting antiretroviral therapy. This chain uses TRBV5-4 with TRBJ2-1; D might be TRBD1 or TRBD2, each matching 6 bases. The TCR sequence derives from a man younger than 30 with HIV. The CDR3, as DNA: TGTGCCAGCAGCTTGGACGGGGGCCCCGGAGGAGTGTACAATGAGCAGTTCTTC. It translates to CASSLDGGPGGVYNEQFF.